What follows are 13 T cell receptor beta chains derived from one specimen sequenced in a study of blood T cell repertoires in COVID-19. The table came from immunoSEQ multiplex PCR; TCRdb's copy has only in-frame clones and leaves some out. This table holds about 270,000 clones, 86% found once. The material sequenced was peripheral blood. The receptor source for this set is a man in his forties with active or convalescent COVID-19.

V gene TRBV5-4 combines with J gene TRBJ2-7, with a weak D call TRBD2 (7 bases). The CDR3 extends over 16 amino acids. Germline CDR1 SGHNT, CDR2 YYREEE (reference sequence). V shed 3 bases and J shed 4 bases, with 20 bases lying between them. This chain's CDR3 is CASSSAGGAITYEQYF. The CDR3 nucleotides read TGTGCCAGCAGCTCTGCTGGGGGGGCGATAACTTACGAGCAGTACTTC.

V gene TRBV19 combines with J gene TRBJ2-1, with a weak D call TRBD1 (6 bases). CDR1 and CDR2 from the germline V gene are LNHDA and SQIVND (reference sequence). The V end was cut by 5 bases, the J end by 7 bases, with 18 bases between. CDR3 length: 15 residues. The CDR3 bases are TGTGCCAGTAGTTCTGACAGGCAGGGGAGAAATGAGCAGTTCTTC. As protein: CASSSDRQGRNEQFF.

This clone was observed a few times. This CDR3 is CASSYRPAGGQNIQYF. DNA for the CDR3: TGTGCCAGCAGTTATAGGCCAGCAGGGGGCCAAAACATTCAGTACTTC. The V gene is TRBV6-5, the J gene TRBJ2-4; TRBD1 aligns across 8 bases. CDR1 and CDR2 (germline): MNHEY, SVGAGI. This CDR3 comprises 16 residues. The V and J ends lost 3 bases and 5 bases, in that order; junction bases with no gene match: 9.

The genes are TRBV7-9 and TRBJ1-4, with 9 bases identical to TRBD1. This CDR3 has 12 amino acids. CDR1 SEHNR and CDR2 FQNEAQ come from the germline V gene (reference sequence). The CDR3 DNA sequence: TGTGTAGTTGGGACAGGGCACGAAAAACTGTTTTTT. It is translated as CVVGTGHEKLFF.

The chain is built from TRBV2 and TRBJ1-3, with a tentative D call TRBD1 (5 bases). Trimming shortened V by 4 bases and J by 0 bases, and 13 bases separated the two germline ends. Looked up from germline, CDR1 is SNHLY and CDR2 is FYNNEI. The CDR3 covers 16 residues. The CDR3 coding sequence is TGTGCCAGCAGTGCTCCCCGGGACTTCTCTGGAAACACCATATATTTT. Translated, it gives CASSAPRDFSGNTIYF.

The chain recombines TRBV30 with TRBJ2-3, with TRBD2 matching 8 bases. V lost 1 base to trimming and J lost 9 bases; unmatched junction nucleotides: 15. CDR3 length equals 16 residues. Germline V gives CDR1 GTSNPN, CDR2 SVGIG (reference sequence). CDR3 in amino acids: CAWSDRTSHGGWTQYF. Written as DNA, the CDR3 is TGTGCCTGGAGTGACCGGACTAGCCACGGGGGATGGACGCAGTATTTT.

This chain connects TRBV13 to TRBJ2-1; a weak D match, TRBD2 (6 bases). Trimming cost V 4 bases and J 0 bases, with 10 bases left between them. This CDR3 spans 15 amino acids. CDR1 is PRHDT and CDR2 is FYEKMQ in the germline V gene (reference sequence). CDR3 sequence: CASSSKAGSYNEQFF. CDR3 sequence (DNA): TGTGCCAGCAGCTCCAAAGCGGGCTCCTACAATGAGCAGTTCTTC.

This clone was seen just once. The chain combines TRBV5-1 with TRBJ1-4; 9 nucleotides match TRBD1. Germline V gene lookup returns CDR1 SGHRS and CDR2 YFSETQ. This CDR3 is 13 amino acids long. The ends lost 5 bases at V and 8 bases at J; junction bases unmatched: 4. The CDR3 loop reads CASRGQGNEKLFF. CDR3 nucleotide sequence: TGCGCCAGCAGGGGACAGGGTAACGAAAAACTGTTTTTT.

The chain carries TRBV5-4 and TRBJ2-1, with D possibly matching TRBD1 (6 bases). Germline V gene data show CDR1 as SGHNT and CDR2 as YYREEE (reference sequence). CDR3 length: 15 amino acids. The ends were cut back, 1 base at V and 3 bases at J, with 11 bases in the middle. CDR3 amino acids: CASSLIGQNYNEQFF. The CDR3 DNA is TGTGCCAGCAGCTTGATAGGACAGAACTACAATGAGCAGTTCTTC.

This rearrangement joins TRBV7-9 to TRBJ2-7; a weak D match, TRBD2 (7 bases). This CDR3 is built from 16 residues. Germline V gene data show CDR1 as SEHNR and CDR2 as FQNEAQ (reference sequence). V was shortened by 3 bases and J by 3 bases, with 18 bases between the two germline ends. The CDR3 is CASSFWGPGGDYEQYF. In DNA, the CDR3 is TGTGCCAGCAGCTTTTGGGGCCCGGGGGGCGACTACGAGCAGTACTTC.

This clone has a single count. The chain carries TRBV6-5 and TRBJ1-5; D possibly corresponds to TRBD1 (5 bases). CDR1 is MNHEY and CDR2 is SVGAGI in the germline V gene. Deletions cut 6 bases from V and 7 bases from J, with 16 bases between. The CDR3 runs 14 residues. CDR3 residues: CASSAGRQGQPQHF. The CDR3 region has the DNA TGTGCCAGCAGCGCGGGACGACAAGGGCAGCCCCAGCATTTT.

This clone was seen just once. The V and J genes are TRBV6-5 and TRBJ1-2; D gene uncertain. In germline, CDR1 is MNHEY, CDR2 SVGAGI. The CDR3 is 14 amino acids. The V and J ends lost 2 bases and 4 bases respectively, with 11 bases between them. Here the CDR3 DNA reads TGTGCCAGCAGTTACATAGGGAGTGGCTATGGCTACACCTTC. Protein: CASSYIGSGYGYTF.

J is TRBJ1-4 and V is TRBV4-1; D might be TRBD1 (5 bases). Trimming shortened V by 1 base and J by 7 bases, and 13 bases separated the two germline ends. The CDR3 runs to 15 residues. Germline V gene lookup returns CDR1 MGHRA and CDR2 YSYEKL. The CDR3 DNA sequence: TGCGCCAGCAGCCAAGCAAGGGGTTTTGGTGAAAAACTGTTTTTT. Encoded protein: CASSQARGFGEKLFF.